This entry lists 29 T cell receptor beta chains sequenced from one sample in a study of CD8+ T cells in alopecia areata. The sequencing template was cDNA reverse transcribed from extracted RNA. Assay used: immunoSEQ multiplex PCR; TCRdb lists only in-frame clones, some missing. The data hold approximately 59,000 clones, with about 45% observed a single time. The material sequenced was CD8+ T cells sorted from blood, taken at week 0. The receptors stem from a human donor with alopecia areata.

By its share, this clone is medium-sized. Other DNA sequences in the sample encode the same CDR3. The rearrangement joins TRBV5-4 to TRBJ2-1; D gene uncertain. Germline CDR1 SGHNT, CDR2 YYREEE (reference sequence). The V end lost 0 bases, the J end lost 7 bases, and 2 bases lay between the germline ends. The CDR3 contains 11 residues. CDR3 bases: TGTGCCAGCAGCTTGGGTAATGAGCAGTTCTTC. Translating it yields CASSLGNEQFF.

This chain uses TRBV21-1 with TRBJ2-7. TRBV21-1 is a pseudogene. The CDR3 runs to 14 residues. The CDR3 nucleotides read TGTGCCAGCAGCAAAAGTGTGACCTACTACGAGCAGTACTTC. It encodes CASSKSVTYYEQYF.

The V call is TRBV7-9, the J call TRBJ2-2, with 7 positions matching TRBD1. CDR3 size: 14 residues. Per the germline V gene, CDR1 is SEHNR and CDR2 is FQNEAQ (reference sequence). V was clipped by 6 bases and J by 2 bases; unmatched bases: 3. The CDR3 region is CASRQGPNTGELFF. In DNA form, the CDR3 reads TGTGCCAGCAGACAGGGGCCTAACACCGGGGAGCTGTTTTTT. The whole variable domain, filled in from reference TRBV7-9 and TRBJ2-2, reads DTGVSQNPRHKITKRGQNVTFRCDPISEHNRLYWYRQTLGQGPEFLTYFQNEAQLEKSRLLSDRFSAERPKGSFSTLEIQRTEQGDSAMYLCASRQGPNTGELFFGEGSRLTVL.

This clone was detected a few times. The rearrangement links TRBV27 to TRBJ2-7; D not resolved. Germline CDR1 MNHEY, CDR2 SMNVEV (reference sequence). The CDR3 has 10 amino acids. V was trimmed by 8 bases and J by 6 bases, leaving 8 bases between them. In nucleotides, the CDR3 is TGTGCCAGCGGCGGAAGCGAGCAGTACTTC. Protein product: CASGGSEQYF.

This clone was recorded many times. The chain employs TRBV7-8 and TRBJ1-1; possibly TRBD1 for D (6 bases). The CDR3 extends over 14 amino acids. The V end was cut by 4 bases, the J end by 0 bases, with 9 bases between. CDR1 is SGHVS, CDR2 FQNEAQ, per germline. CDR3 residues: CASSWTVMNTEAFF. CDR3 nucleotide sequence: TGTGCCAGCAGCTGGACAGTCATGAACACTGAAGCTTTCTTT.

The J gene is TRBJ1-5, the V gene TRBV5-6; D unclear. The V gene's germline CDR1 is SGHDT and CDR2 YYEEEE. Trimming took 0 bases from V and 3 from J, leaving 4 bases between them. CDR3 size: 13 residues. CDR3 region: CASSLAYNQPQHF. The CDR3 region has the DNA TGTGCCAGCAGCTTGGCATACAATCAGCCCCAGCATTTT.

This chain connects TRBV4-1 to TRBJ1-2, with TRBD1 as a possible D gene (6 bases). CDR1 is MGHRA and CDR2 is YSYEKL in the germline V gene. V was shortened by 0 bases and J by 6 bases, with 8 bases between the two germline ends. This CDR3 is built from 13 residues. The CDR3, as DNA: TGCGCCAGCAGCCAAGAAAGGGGGGATGGCTACACCTTC. This translates into CASSQERGDGYTF.

The sample holds a few counts of this clone. V and J are TRBV13 and TRBJ2-1; D may be TRBD2 (6 bases). Trimming took off 5 bases at V and 13 bases at J, with 21 bases between the two ends. The CDR3 is 14 residues long. Germline V gene lookup returns CDR1 PRHDT and CDR2 FYEKMQ (reference sequence). For the CDR3, the DNA is TGTGCCAGCAGCGAAACCAGGTCGGGGACTCGCCAGTTCTTC. Its translation: CASSETRSGTRQFF.

J is TRBJ2-7 and V is TRBV7-2, with D perhaps matching TRBD2 (6 bases). The CDR3 sequence is 16 residues long. Germline values: CDR1 SGHTA, CDR2 FQGNSA. V was shortened by 5 bases and J by 0 bases, with 17 bases between the two germline ends. CDR3 region: CASSPLWRESSYEQYF. CDR3 DNA: TGTGCCAGCAGCCCCCTTTGGCGGGAAAGCTCCTACGAGCAGTACTTC.

This chain connects TRBV25-1 to TRBJ1-2; D unclear. V was trimmed by 1 base and J by 14 bases, leaving 11 bases between them. Germline V gene lookup returns CDR1 MGHDK and CDR2 SYGVNS. The CDR3 has 11 amino acids. The CDR3 DNA reads TGTGCCAGCAGTGAATCCCCCCCTCCTACCTTC. This gives the protein CASSESPPPTF.

This clone has ten or more counts. The chain is built from TRBV28 and TRBJ2-7, with D uncertain. V was pared by 4 bases and J by 6 bases, with 10 bases between. CDR1 is MDHEN, CDR2 SYDVKM, per germline. The CDR3 runs to 12 residues. CDR3 loop: CASSYTPPEQYF. The CDR3 coding sequence is TGTGCCAGCAGTTATACGCCGCCCGAGCAGTACTTC. Using reference TRBV28 and TRBJ2-7 for the parts outside the CDR3, the full variable domain is DVKVTQSSRYLVKRTGEKVFLECVQDMDHENMFWYRQDPGLGLRLIYFSYDVKMKEKGDIPEGYSVSREKKERFSLILESASTNQTSMYLCASSYTPPEQYFGPGTRLTVT.

The rearrangement joins TRBV29-1 to TRBJ2-1, with D unresolved. Germline CDR1 SQVTM, CDR2 ANQGSEA. CDR3 size: 14 residues. V lost 5 bases, J lost 2 bases, and 13 bases lay in between. The chain's CDR3 is CSVYQSYTYNEQFF. The CDR3 nucleotides read TGCAGCGTTTACCAGAGTTACACCTACAATGAGCAGTTCTTC.

V is TRBV14 and J is TRBJ2-4; TRBD1 matches at 7 bases. The CDR3 runs to 16 residues. In germline, CDR1 is SGHDN, CDR2 FVKESK. V was clipped by 4 bases and J by 0 bases; unmatched bases: 6. The CDR3 is CASSLRQGPAKNIQYF. The CDR3, as DNA: TGTGCCAGCAGCCTGAGACAGGGTCCAGCCAAAAACATTCAGTACTTC.

This clone has more than one count but fewer than ten. V is TRBV11-2 and J is TRBJ2-7; TRBD2 aligns across 11 bases. Trimming cost V 5 bases and J 3 bases; bases outside gene matches: 3. This CDR3 has 14 amino acids. CDR1 and CDR2 from the germline V gene are SGHAT and FQNNGV. For the CDR3, the DNA is TGTGCCAGCAGCCTAGCGGGAGGTCTCTACGAGCAGTACTTC. This translates into CASSLAGGLYEQYF.

This clone was seen a few times. The V gene is TRBV5-5, the J gene TRBJ1-1; D not resolved. The CDR3 is 12 amino acids. V was shortened by 4 bases and J by 6 bases, with 10 bases between the two germline ends. Germline V gene sequence: CDR1 SGHKS, CDR2 YYEKEE (reference sequence). CDR3: CASSRGIPEAFF. The CDR3 coding sequence is TGTGCCAGCAGCAGAGGTATCCCTGAAGCTTTCTTT.

This clone came up a few times. The V call is TRBV6-4, the J call TRBJ2-2; tentative D call: TRBD2 (6 bases). This CDR3 has 14 amino acids. Trimming removed 8 bases from V and 3 bases from J, with 13 bases in between. The germline V gene has CDR1 MRHNA and CDR2 SNTAGT. The CDR3 protein is CASSSDRDTGELFF. The CDR3 DNA reads as TGTGCCAGCTCTAGCGACCGGGACACCGGGGAGCTGTTTTTT.

The rearrangement joins TRBV6-1 to TRBJ2-2; D not resolved. V lost 3 bases and J 5 bases, leaving 7 bases between the germline ends. This CDR3 spans 13 amino acids. Germline lookup yields CDR1 MNHNS and CDR2 SASEGT. The CDR3 protein is CASSDYGTGELFF. The CDR3 region has the DNA TGTGCCAGCAGTGACTATGGTACCGGGGAGCTGTTTTTT.

This rearrangement joins TRBV14 to TRBJ1-5, with D possibly TRBD1 on 6 matching bases. Germline values: CDR1 SGHDN, CDR2 FVKESK. The V end lost 1 base, the J end lost 2 bases, and 6 bases lay between the germline ends. This CDR3 is built from 14 residues. The CDR3 DNA reads as TGTGCCAGCAGCCAAGCAGGGGGCAATCAGCCCCAGCATTTT. Translated, it gives CASSQAGGNQPQHF.

The chain is built from TRBV7-9 and TRBJ2-4; 7 bases are a match to TRBD2. CDR3 length: 18 amino acids. Germline V CDR1 and CDR2: SEHNR, FQNEAQ (reference sequence). The V gene end was trimmed by 5 bases and the J gene end by 0 bases; junction bases not matched to a gene: 13. The CDR3 DNA reads TGTGCCAGCAGCCCTACGTTTCGGGACTACCTAGCCAAAAACATTCAGTACTTC. This codes for CASSPTFRDYLAKNIQYF.

The gene calls are TRBV28 and TRBJ2-7, with D possibly matching TRBD1 (5 bases). The CDR3 is 15 residues long. In germline, CDR1 is MDHEN, CDR2 SYDVKM. With 3 bases removed from V and 3 bases from J, the gap between germline ends came to 15 bases. The CDR3, as DNA: TGTGCCAGCAGTTTCGGGCAGGGCGATGACTACGAGCAGTACTTC. As protein: CASSFGQGDDYEQYF.

This clone was picked up a small number of times. The rearrangement links TRBV9 to TRBJ2-7; weak D call: TRBD1 (6 bases). The CDR3 length is 14 residues. Germline V gives CDR1 SGDLS, CDR2 YYNGEE. V shed 5 bases and J shed 7 bases, with 19 bases lying between them. The DNA of the CDR3 is TGTGCCAGCAGGCCCGGTGGGGGCCCGGGGGAGCAGTACTTC. Protein product: CASRPGGGPGEQYF. Based on the CDR3 plus reference TRBV9 and TRBJ2-7, the full variable domain is DSGVTQTPKHLITATGQRVTLRCSPRSGDLSVYWYQQSLDQGLQFLIQYYNGEERAKGNILERFSAQQFPDLHSELNLSSLELGDSALYFCASRPGGGPGEQYFGPGTRLTVT.

The V and J genes are TRBV28 and TRBJ2-4, with TRBD1 identical over 8 bases. The junction had 15 bases not matched to a gene; V was cut back by 8 bases and J by 0 bases. This CDR3 has 18 amino acids. Looked up from germline, CDR1 is MDHEN and CDR2 is SYDVKM. The CDR3, as DNA: TGTGCCAGCGGTACAGGGACAGGACATGTACTAGCCAAAAACATTCAGTACTTC. Protein: CASGTGTGHVLAKNIQYF. The full variable domain, rest sourced from reference TRBV28 and TRBJ2-4, is DVKVTQSSRYLVKRTGEKVFLECVQDMDHENMFWYRQDPGLGLRLIYFSYDVKMKEKGDIPEGYSVSREKKERFSLILESASTNQTSMYLCASGTGTGHVLAKNIQYFGAGTRLSVL.

CDR3 coding DNA: TGTGCCAGCAGCAGCCGGGACTACCAAGAGACCCAGTACTTC. Residues: CASSSRDYQETQYF. The chain recombines TRBV7-9 with TRBJ2-5; D is possibly TRBD2 (6 bases). Germline loops: CDR1 SEHNR, CDR2 FQNEAQ (reference sequence). V was pared by 5 bases and J by 0 bases, with 10 bases between. The CDR3 is 14 amino acids.

The V gene is TRBV30, the J gene TRBJ2-5, with TRBD1 identical over 9 bases. With V trimmed by 1 base and J by 5 bases, 2 bases remained unmatched. Germline V gene sequence: CDR1 GTSNPN, CDR2 SVGIG (reference sequence). The CDR3 is made up of 13 amino acids. CDR3 nucleotides: TGTGCCTGGAGTGCTGGGACAGGGGAGACCCAGTACTTC. This translates into CAWSAGTGETQYF.

This chain links TRBV28 with TRBJ2-3; 10 bases are shared with TRBD2. The CDR3 loop spans 15 amino acids. In germline, CDR1 is MDHEN, CDR2 SYDVKM. After removal of 3 bases from V and 5 bases from J, the junction contained 5 bases not matched to a gene. Written as DNA, the CDR3 is TGTGCCAGCAGTTTTCTAGCGGGAGAACGAGATACGCAGTATTTT. Its protein product is CASSFLAGERDTQYF.

V gene TRBV2 combines with J gene TRBJ2-1, with 8 positions matching TRBD1. This CDR3 has 16 amino acids. Per the germline V gene, CDR1 is SNHLY and CDR2 is FYNNEI. V dropped 5 bases and J dropped 9; count of bases not matched to a gene: 15. In nucleotides, the CDR3 is TGTGCCAGCAGTAAAAATCCAGGGGGCGATAAGTTTGAGCAGTTCTTC. Amino acid sequence: CASSKNPGGDKFEQFF.

The chain has TRBV7-2 and TRBJ2-5, with D unclear. There are 14 residues in the CDR3. Germline loops: CDR1 SGHTA, CDR2 FQGNSA. Trimming took 0 bases from V and 3 from J, leaving 8 bases between them. The CDR3 coding sequence is TGTGCCAGCAGCTTAGCGGGGATGAAAGAGACCCAGTACTTC. It codes for CASSLAGMKETQYF.

Ten or more counts support this clone. The V call is TRBV5-4, the J call TRBJ1-4; D is undetermined. The CDR3 is 14 residues long. V gave up 0 bases and J gave up 5 bases, with 8 bases separating them. CDR1 is SGHNT and CDR2 is YYREEE in the germline V gene (reference sequence). DNA of the CDR3: TGTGCCAGCAGCTTGGACGGACCCAATGAAAAACTGTTTTTT. Protein sequence: CASSLDGPNEKLFF. The whole variable domain, filled in from reference TRBV5-4 and TRBJ1-4, reads ETGVTQSPTHLIKTRGQQVTLRCSSQSGHNTVSWYQQALGQGPQFIFQYYREEENGRGNFPPRFSGLQFPNYSSELNVNALELDDSALYLCASSLDGPNEKLFFGSGTQLSVL.

V and J are TRBV16 and TRBJ1-4; D is unresolved. Between the trimmed V and J ends, which lost 4 bases and 6 bases, there was a span of 6 bases. This CDR3 contains 12 residues. The V gene's germline CDR1 is KGHSY and CDR2 FQNENV. CDR3 nucleotide sequence: TGTGCCAGCAGCCCGGGTTATGAAAAACTGTTTTTT. Translation gives CASSPGYEKLFF.